Listed below are T cell receptor beta chains from one sample, sequenced in a study of blood T cell repertoires in COVID-19. Sequencing was performed with immunoSEQ multiplex PCR; in TCRdb, only in-frame clones are kept and a portion is missing. The sample consists of 300,000 to 450,000 clones, 87% of them appearing once. Source material: peripheral blood. The receptor set was obtained from a woman aged 55-75 years with COVID-19, enrolled during active disease. Each CDR3 is given with its conserved first and last residue.

v_call cdr3_aa
TRBV4-1 CASSRRGDPYGYTF
TRBV10-3 CAISVAGARTDTQYF
TRBV3-1/TRBV3-2 CASSQRQGNEKLFF
TRBV19 CASMRTGGDYGYTF
TRBV11-2 CASSWGGRGNSPLHF
TRBV3-1/TRBV3-2 CASSQSGANTEAFF
TRBV5-1 CASGAETGAGELFF
TRBV24-1 CATSDLGQEVETQYF
TRBV2 CASKADRAGNQPQHF
TRBV7-2 CASSNPGQGRYEQYF
TRBV9 CASSVKTQTGNEQFF
TRBV19 CASSGAVGGRSGANVLTF
TRBV19 CASSKRLAGGQETQYF
TRBV19 CASSGQGILNEQFF
TRBV27 CASKSGRTEAFF
TRBV5-4 CASSLAGLAAYNEQFF
TRBV30 CAWSGQLNNQPQHF
TRBV28 CASSTGKGNQPQHF
TRBV6-6 CASSPLGFSSADTQYF
TRBV6-1 CASSGPWGGPDGNTIYF
TRBV5-1 CASSLMPGQSYEQYF
TRBV3-1/TRBV3-2 CASSLQVHSGNTIYF
TRBV5-8 CASSSRGRGNQPQHF
TRBV28 CASSSIVAGSTDTQYF
TRBV28 CASSLAGAGPNQPQHF
TRBV10-2 CASSQSAAFEQYF
TRBV2 CASRGQGWDTEAFF
TRBV11-3 CASSPFRANVLTF
TRBV7-9 CASLGTSGGTDTQYF
TRBV20-1 CSAKGIYGYTF
TRBV6-6 CASTSQLDYGYTF
TRBV28 CASSRVMNTEAFF
TRBV6-2/TRBV6-3 CASSFQGSNTEAFF
TRBV5-1 CASGPAEQNTGELFF
TRBV4-2 CASSQVRGGNYEQYF
TRBV11-3 CASSPGGGLNTEAFF
TRBV10-3 CAISGLGDFSYNEQFF
TRBV7-8 CASSLHGQAPMRPQHF
TRBV5-1 CASSYQETQYF
TRBV9 CASSPPGQVQETQYF
TRBV18 CASKGTGGTDTQYF
TRBV5-1 CASSLELEGAGTEAFF
TRBV28 CASRGSGADSYNEQFF
TRBV7-3 CASSPRTGGGTDTQYF